The rows below give T cell receptor beta chains drawn from one sample of a study of cytomegalovirus exposure and HLA in healthy donors. This table comes from immunoSEQ multiplex PCR, and its TCRdb copy is limited to in-frame clones, with some not included. This sample has about 110,000 clones, with approximately 70% found just once. The specimen sequenced was PBMCs. The receptors stem from a woman in her 70s in good health and CMV-seropositive. Each CDR3 is given with its conserved first and last residue. Fields, in order: V gene, J gene, D gene, clone size, CDR3 protein, CDR3 DNA. A D gene is named only where the DNA matches it firmly. Size is omitted from some rows. Given values are once, few, many or a class for expanded clones.

v_gene: TRBV5-1
j_gene: TRBJ2-3
d_gene: .
abundance: .
CDR3aa: CASSKAQPERPTDTQYF
CDR3nt: TGCGCCAGCAGCAAGGCCCAACCCGAGCGCCCCACAGATACGCAGTATTTT

v_gene: TRBV6-1
j_gene: TRBJ1-5
d_gene: .
abundance: .
CDR3aa: CASSEMGGHQPQHF
CDR3nt: TGTGCCAGCAGCGAGATGGGGGGACATCAGCCCCAGCATTTT

v_gene: TRBV6-5
j_gene: TRBJ1-2
d_gene: TRBD1
abundance: .
CDR3aa: CASRQGIHGYTF
CDR3nt: TGTGCCAGCAGACAGGGGATCCATGGCTACACCTTC

v_gene: TRBV5-1
j_gene: TRBJ1-3
d_gene: TRBD1
abundance: .
CDR3aa: CASSGGTDSGNTIYF
CDR3nt: TGCGCCAGCAGCGGCGGGACAGACTCTGGAAACACCATATATTTT

v_gene: TRBV25-1
j_gene: TRBJ2-5
d_gene: TRBD2
abundance: .
CDR3aa: CASSELGRGGLETQYF
CDR3nt: TGTGCCAGCAGTGAATTGGGGCGGGGGGGCCTGGAGACCCAGTACTTC

v_gene: TRBV7-9
j_gene: TRBJ2-6
d_gene: .
abundance: .
CDR3aa: CASSSHGGVNVLTF
CDR3nt: TGTGCCAGCAGCTCACACGGGGGTGTCAACGTCCTGACTTTC

v_gene: TRBV6-6
j_gene: TRBJ1-2
d_gene: .
abundance: .
CDR3aa: CASSYGQGISYTF
CDR3nt: TGTGCCAGCAGTTACGGCCAGGGAATAAGCTACACCTTC

v_gene: TRBV5-1
j_gene: TRBJ1-1
d_gene: TRBD1
abundance: .
CDR3aa: CASSLGGWGQGWTEAFF
CDR3nt: TGCGCCAGCAGCTTGGGCGGGTGGGGACAGGGGTGGACTGAAGCTTTCTTT

v_gene: TRBV6-1
j_gene: TRBJ2-1
d_gene: TRBD1
abundance: .
CDR3aa: CASSGRDRGRDEQFF
CDR3nt: TGTGCCAGCAGTGGCCGGGACAGGGGGCGTGATGAGCAGTTCTTC

v_gene: TRBV18
j_gene: TRBJ1-2
d_gene: .
abundance: .
CDR3aa: CASSPPRTTYGYTF
CDR3nt: TGTGCCAGCTCACCTCCAAGGACAACCTATGGCTACACCTTC

v_gene: TRBV11-2
j_gene: TRBJ1-1
d_gene: TRBD1
abundance: once
CDR3aa: CASSLTGRTEAFF
CDR3nt: TGTGCCAGCAGCTTGACAGGGAGGACTGAAGCTTTCTTT

v_gene: TRBV7-9
j_gene: TRBJ1-2
d_gene: .
abundance: .
CDR3aa: CASDGGGKTHGYTF
CDR3nt: TGTGCCTCTGACGGCGGGGGCAAAACCCATGGCTACACCTTC

v_gene: TRBV5-6
j_gene: TRBJ1-2
d_gene: .
abundance: few
CDR3aa: CASSLYGGPSGYTF
CDR3nt: TGTGCCAGCAGCTTGTACGGGGGGCCCTCTGGCTACACCTTC

v_gene: TRBV5-1
j_gene: TRBJ2-7
d_gene: TRBD2
abundance: few
CDR3aa: CASSSGLADTLSSYEQYF
CDR3nt: TGCGCCAGCAGCTCGGGACTAGCGGACACGCTGAGCTCCTACGAGCAGTACTTC

v_gene: TRBV29-1
j_gene: TRBJ2-5
d_gene: .
abundance: few
CDR3aa: CSVDLGAIPGETQYF
CDR3nt: TGCAGCGTTGATTTGGGGGCAATCCCGGGGGAGACCCAGTACTTC

v_gene: TRBV11-2
j_gene: TRBJ2-1
d_gene: TRBD2
abundance: .
CDR3aa: CASSLLSLPAGGRVEQFF
CDR3nt: TGTGCCAGCAGCTTACTCTCCCTTCCAGCGGGGGGGCGAGTTGAGCAGTTCTTC

v_gene: TRBV5-1
j_gene: TRBJ2-7
d_gene: .
abundance: .
CDR3aa: CASRFGEGDYEQYF
CDR3nt: TGCGCCAGCAGGTTCGGGGAGGGGGACTACGAGCAGTACTTC

v_gene: TRBV11-2
j_gene: TRBJ1-2
d_gene: .
abundance: .
CDR3aa: CASSSRWETNYGYTF
CDR3nt: TGTGCCAGCAGCTCCCGATGGGAGACTAACTATGGCTACACCTTC

v_gene: TRBV13
j_gene: TRBJ1-4
d_gene: .
abundance: .
CDR3aa: CASSPGGATNEKLFF
CDR3nt: TGTGCCAGCAGTCCGGGGGGTGCAACTAATGAAAAACTGTTTTTT

v_gene: TRBV5-1
j_gene: TRBJ1-1
d_gene: TRBD1
abundance: .
CDR3aa: CASSKLRDSANTEAFF
CDR3nt: TGCGCCAGCTCCAAGCTCCGGGACAGTGCGAACACTGAAGCTTTCTTT

v_gene: TRBV30
j_gene: TRBJ2-1
d_gene: .
abundance: .
CDR3aa: CAWKGVAPANNEQFF
CDR3nt: TGTGCCTGGAAGGGGGTTGCCCCAGCAAACAATGAGCAGTTCTTC

v_gene: TRBV11-2
j_gene: TRBJ2-7
d_gene: .
abundance: .
CDR3aa: CASSYRAAYEQYF
CDR3nt: TGTGCCAGCTCCTACAGGGCAGCCTACGAGCAGTACTTC

v_gene: TRBV30
j_gene: TRBJ1-2
d_gene: TRBD1
abundance: few
CDR3aa: CAWSVGTGGGFGGYTF
CDR3nt: TGTGCCTGGAGTGTGGGGACAGGGGGCGGGTTCGGTGGCTACACCTTC

v_gene: TRBV29-1
j_gene: TRBJ1-2
d_gene: TRBD1
abundance: .
CDR3aa: CSVRLQGVYGYTF
CDR3nt: TGCAGCGTCCGTTTGCAGGGGGTTTATGGCTACACCTTC

v_gene: TRBV4-2
j_gene: TRBJ2-3
d_gene: TRBD2
abundance: few
CDR3aa: CASSQDMLAGVPTQYF
CDR3nt: TGTGCCAGCAGCCAAGATATGCTAGCGGGAGTCCCTACGCAGTATTTT

v_gene: TRBV29-1
j_gene: TRBJ2-2
d_gene: .
abundance: .
CDR3aa: CSVEDKESLDTGELFF
CDR3nt: TGCAGCGTTGAAGATAAAGAGAGCTTGGACACCGGGGAGCTGTTTTTT

v_gene: TRBV21-1
j_gene: TRBJ2-3
d_gene: .
abundance: .
CDR3aa: CASSKARGGRTDTQYF
CDR3nt: TGTGCCAGCAGCAAAGCTCGGGGAGGGCGCACAGATACGCAGTATTTT

v_gene: TRBV7-2
j_gene: TRBJ2-7
d_gene: .
abundance: .
CDR3aa: CASNSAGPAGEQYF
CDR3nt: TGTGCCAGCAACTCAGCGGGCCCTGCGGGAGAGCAGTACTTC

v_gene: TRBV2
j_gene: TRBJ1-5
d_gene: .
abundance: .
CDR3aa: CATSNPNQPQHF
CDR3nt: TGTGCCACCTCTAATCCCAACCAGCCCCAGCATTTT

v_gene: TRBV10-1
j_gene: TRBJ2-1
d_gene: TRBD1
abundance: .
CDR3aa: CASRPGQDYNEQFF
CDR3nt: TGCGCCAGCAGACCGGGACAGGACTACAATGAGCAGTTCTTC

v_gene: TRBV6-5
j_gene: TRBJ2-5
d_gene: TRBD1
abundance: .
CDR3aa: CASSYSGQGWETQYF
CDR3nt: TGTGCCAGCAGTTACTCGGGACAGGGATGGGAGACCCAGTACTTC

v_gene: TRBV5-1
j_gene: TRBJ1-2
d_gene: .
abundance: .
CDR3aa: CASSLELIYGYTF
CDR3nt: TGCGCCAGCAGCTTGGAGCTGATCTATGGCTACACCTTC

v_gene: TRBV29-1
j_gene: TRBJ1-2
d_gene: .
abundance: .
CDR3aa: CSLQESYGYTF
CDR3nt: TGCAGCTTACAGGAATCCTATGGCTACACCTTC

v_gene: TRBV30
j_gene: TRBJ2-3
d_gene: .
abundance: few
CDR3aa: CAWSVIDTQYF
CDR3nt: TGTGCCTGGAGTGTTATAGATACGCAGTATTTT

v_gene: TRBV10-3
j_gene: TRBJ2-2
d_gene: TRBD2
abundance: .
CDR3aa: CAIMGLAGTGELFF
CDR3nt: TGTGCCATCATGGGACTAGCGGGGACCGGGGAGCTGTTTTTT

v_gene: TRBV7-3
j_gene: TRBJ1-1
d_gene: TRBD1
abundance: .
CDR3aa: CASSRDRGNTEAFF
CDR3nt: TGTGCCAGCAGCCGCGACAGGGGCAACACTGAAGCTTTCTTT

v_gene: TRBV27
j_gene: TRBJ2-3
d_gene: .
abundance: .
CDR3aa: CASSVRAWGGGTQYF
CDR3nt: TGTGCCAGCAGCGTCCGGGCTTGGGGAGGGGGTACGCAGTATTTT

v_gene: TRBV7-2
j_gene: TRBJ1-1
d_gene: .
abundance: .
CDR3aa: CASSRGSNTEAFF
CDR3nt: TGTGCCAGCAGCAGAGGGTCGAACACTGAAGCTTTCTTT

v_gene: TRBV27
j_gene: TRBJ2-2
d_gene: TRBD1
abundance: .
CDR3aa: CASSPRQGNTGELFF
CDR3nt: TGTGCCAGCAGCCCCCGACAGGGAAACACCGGGGAGCTGTTTTTT

v_gene: TRBV9
j_gene: TRBJ1-2
d_gene: .
abundance: .
CDR3aa: CASSVEGSGGEGYTF
CDR3nt: TGTGCCAGCAGCGTAGAGGGATCGGGGGGAGAAGGGTACACCTTC

v_gene: TRBV27
j_gene: TRBJ2-7
d_gene: TRBD1
abundance: .
CDR3aa: CASSSNSGGLYEQYF
CDR3nt: TGTGCCAGCAGTTCGAACTCAGGGGGCCTCTACGAGCAGTACTTC

v_gene: TRBV9
j_gene: TRBJ1-2
d_gene: TRBD1
abundance: .
CDR3aa: CASSVGGGQGISDYGYTF
CDR3nt: TGTGCCAGCAGCGTAGGTGGGGGACAGGGAATCTCGGACTATGGCTACACCTTC

v_gene: TRBV30
j_gene: TRBJ1-1
d_gene: TRBD1
abundance: few
CDR3aa: CAWSPPHRGWTEAFF
CDR3nt: TGTGCCTGGAGTCCCCCTCACAGGGGTTGGACTGAAGCTTTCTTT

v_gene: TRBV15
j_gene: TRBJ2-1
d_gene: .
abundance: .
CDR3aa: CATSRDRGLEQFF
CDR3nt: TGTGCCACCAGCAGAGATCGCGGGTTGGAGCAGTTCTTC

v_gene: TRBV5-1
j_gene: TRBJ2-7
d_gene: .
abundance: .
CDR3aa: CASRFLDGGSYEQYF
CDR3nt: TGCGCCAGCAGGTTTCTCGACGGAGGCTCCTACGAGCAGTACTTC

v_gene: TRBV10-1
j_gene: TRBJ2-3
d_gene: .
abundance: .
CDR3aa: CASSPSLFTDTQYF
CDR3nt: TGCGCCAGCAGCCCTAGCCTCTTCACAGATACGCAGTATTTT

v_gene: TRBV2
j_gene: TRBJ1-1
d_gene: .
abundance: .
CDR3aa: CASIRWGGNTEAFF
CDR3nt: TGTGCCAGCATCAGATGGGGCGGGAACACTGAAGCTTTCTTT

v_gene: TRBV6-5
j_gene: TRBJ2-2
d_gene: .
abundance: few
CDR3aa: CASGTRQTNTGELFF
CDR3nt: TGTGCCAGCGGCACTCGACAGACGAACACCGGGGAGCTGTTTTTT

v_gene: TRBV7-9
j_gene: TRBJ1-3
d_gene: TRBD1
abundance: .
CDR3aa: CASSSDRGSGNTIYF
CDR3nt: TGTGCCAGCAGCTCGGACAGGGGCTCTGGAAACACCATATATTTT

v_gene: TRBV5-1
j_gene: TRBJ2-1
d_gene: TRBD1
abundance: few
CDR3aa: CASSLALGTTGNEQFF
CDR3nt: TGCGCCAGCAGCTTGGCGTTGGGGACGACAGGGAATGAGCAGTTCTTC

v_gene: TRBV19
j_gene: TRBJ2-3
d_gene: TRBD2
abundance: .
CDR3aa: CASSRTSGADTQYF
CDR3nt: TGTGCCAGTAGTAGGACTAGCGGGGCAGATACGCAGTATTTT

v_gene: TRBV27
j_gene: TRBJ2-1
d_gene: .
abundance: .
CDR3aa: CASSLLGRGSNEQFF
CDR3nt: TGTGCCAGCAGTTTACTAGGTCGGGGGAGTAATGAGCAGTTCTTC

v_gene: TRBV2
j_gene: TRBJ2-5
d_gene: .
abundance: few
CDR3aa: CASSEVGQSQETQYF
CDR3nt: TGTGCCAGCAGTGAAGTAGGACAGTCTCAAGAGACCCAGTACTTC

v_gene: TRBV30
j_gene: TRBJ2-7
d_gene: TRBD2
abundance: .
CDR3aa: CAWSALAGNYEQYF
CDR3nt: TGTGCCTGGAGTGCCCTAGCGGGAAACTACGAGCAGTACTTC

v_gene: TRBV15
j_gene: TRBJ2-1
d_gene: .
abundance: .
CDR3aa: CATSRPAYNEQFF
CDR3nt: TGTGCCACCAGCAGACCGGCCTACAATGAGCAGTTCTTC

v_gene: TRBV19
j_gene: TRBJ1-2
d_gene: .
abundance: few
CDR3aa: CASRVRGGARGYTF
CDR3nt: TGTGCCAGTAGGGTTCGGGGCGGGGCTCGAGGCTACACCTTC

v_gene: TRBV18
j_gene: TRBJ2-7
d_gene: .
abundance: .
CDR3aa: CASSLTGDPSYEQYF
CDR3nt: TGTGCCAGCTCTCTCACGGGGGACCCCTCCTACGAGCAGTACTTC

v_gene: TRBV15
j_gene: TRBJ2-7
d_gene: TRBD2
abundance: once
CDR3aa: CATSGGRGAYEQYF
CDR3nt: TGTGCCACCAGCGGAGGGCGGGGGGCCTACGAGCAGTACTTC

v_gene: TRBV18
j_gene: TRBJ2-1
d_gene: TRBD1
abundance: few
CDR3aa: CASSPGQLYEQFF
CDR3nt: TGTGCCAGCTCGCCGGGACAGCTCTATGAGCAGTTCTTC